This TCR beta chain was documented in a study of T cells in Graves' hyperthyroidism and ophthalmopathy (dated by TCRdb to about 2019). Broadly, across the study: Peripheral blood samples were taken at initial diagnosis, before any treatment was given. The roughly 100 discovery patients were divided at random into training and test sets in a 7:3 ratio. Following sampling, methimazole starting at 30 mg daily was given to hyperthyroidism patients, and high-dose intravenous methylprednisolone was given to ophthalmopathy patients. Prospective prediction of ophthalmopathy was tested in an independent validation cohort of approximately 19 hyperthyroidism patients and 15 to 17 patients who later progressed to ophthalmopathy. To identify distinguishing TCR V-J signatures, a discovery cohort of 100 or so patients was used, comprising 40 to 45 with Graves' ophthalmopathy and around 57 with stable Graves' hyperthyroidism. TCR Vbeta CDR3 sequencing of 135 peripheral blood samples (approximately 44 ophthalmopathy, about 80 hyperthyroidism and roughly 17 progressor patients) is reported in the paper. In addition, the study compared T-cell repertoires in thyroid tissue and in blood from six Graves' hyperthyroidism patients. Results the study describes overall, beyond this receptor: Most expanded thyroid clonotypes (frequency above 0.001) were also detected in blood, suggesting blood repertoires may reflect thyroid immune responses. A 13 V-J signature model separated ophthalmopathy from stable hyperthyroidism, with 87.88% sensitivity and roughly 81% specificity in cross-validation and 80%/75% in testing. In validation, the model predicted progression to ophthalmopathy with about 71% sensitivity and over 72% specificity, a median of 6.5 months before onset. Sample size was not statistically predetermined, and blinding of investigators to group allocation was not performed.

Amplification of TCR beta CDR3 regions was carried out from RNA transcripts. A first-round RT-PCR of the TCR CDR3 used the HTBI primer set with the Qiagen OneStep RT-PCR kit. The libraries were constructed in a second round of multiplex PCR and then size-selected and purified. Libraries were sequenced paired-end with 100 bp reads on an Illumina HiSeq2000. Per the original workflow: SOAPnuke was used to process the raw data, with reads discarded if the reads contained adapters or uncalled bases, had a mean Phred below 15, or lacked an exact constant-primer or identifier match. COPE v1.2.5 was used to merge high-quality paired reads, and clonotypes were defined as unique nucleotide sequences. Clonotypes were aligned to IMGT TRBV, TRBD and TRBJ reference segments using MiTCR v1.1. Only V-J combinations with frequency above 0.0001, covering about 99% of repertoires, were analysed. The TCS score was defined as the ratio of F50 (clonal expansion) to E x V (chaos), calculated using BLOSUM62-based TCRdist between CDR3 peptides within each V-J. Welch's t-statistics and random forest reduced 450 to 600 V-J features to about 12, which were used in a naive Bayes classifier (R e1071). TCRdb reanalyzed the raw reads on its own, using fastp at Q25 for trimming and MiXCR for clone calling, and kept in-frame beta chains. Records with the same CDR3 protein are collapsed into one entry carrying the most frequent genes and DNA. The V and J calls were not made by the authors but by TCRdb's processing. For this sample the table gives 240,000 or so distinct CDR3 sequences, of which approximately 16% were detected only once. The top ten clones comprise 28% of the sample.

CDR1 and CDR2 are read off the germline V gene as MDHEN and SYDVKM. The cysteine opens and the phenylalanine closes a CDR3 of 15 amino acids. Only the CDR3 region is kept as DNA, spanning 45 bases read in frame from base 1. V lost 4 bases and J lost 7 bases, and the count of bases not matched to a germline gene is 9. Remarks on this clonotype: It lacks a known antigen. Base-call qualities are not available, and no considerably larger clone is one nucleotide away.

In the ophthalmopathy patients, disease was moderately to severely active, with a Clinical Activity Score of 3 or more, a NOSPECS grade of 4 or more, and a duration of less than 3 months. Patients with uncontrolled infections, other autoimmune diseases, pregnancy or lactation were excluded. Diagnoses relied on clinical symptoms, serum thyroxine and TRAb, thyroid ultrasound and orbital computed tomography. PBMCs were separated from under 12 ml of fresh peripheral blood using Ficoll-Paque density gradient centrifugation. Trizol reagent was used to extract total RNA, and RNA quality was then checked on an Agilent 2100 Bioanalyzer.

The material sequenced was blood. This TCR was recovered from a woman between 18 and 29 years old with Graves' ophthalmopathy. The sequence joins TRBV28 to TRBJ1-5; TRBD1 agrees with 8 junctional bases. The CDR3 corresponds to CASSSLGSGGQPQHF. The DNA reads TGTGCCAGCAGTTCTCTCGGGTCAGGGGGCCAGCCCCAGCATTTT.